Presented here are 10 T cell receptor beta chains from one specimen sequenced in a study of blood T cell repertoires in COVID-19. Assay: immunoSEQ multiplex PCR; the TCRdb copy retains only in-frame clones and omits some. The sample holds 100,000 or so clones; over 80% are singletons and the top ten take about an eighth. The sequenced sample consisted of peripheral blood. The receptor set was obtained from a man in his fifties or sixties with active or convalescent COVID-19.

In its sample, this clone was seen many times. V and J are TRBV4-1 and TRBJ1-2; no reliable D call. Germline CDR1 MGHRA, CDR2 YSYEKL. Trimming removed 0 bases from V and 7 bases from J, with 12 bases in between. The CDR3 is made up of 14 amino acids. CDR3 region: CASSQDSGNTGYTF. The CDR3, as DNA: TGCGCCAGCAGCCAAGATTCGGGAAACACTGGCTACACCTTC.

CDR3 DNA: TGTGCCTGGAGCGCAGGGGACTATGGCTACACCTTC. Translated, it gives CAWSAGDYGYTF. V gene TRBV30 combines with J gene TRBJ1-2, with D possibly being TRBD1 (6 bases). V was trimmed by 3 bases and J by 3 bases, leaving 8 bases between them. The CDR3 totals 12 residues. Germline-derived CDR1 and CDR2 are GTSNPN and SVGIG (reference sequence).

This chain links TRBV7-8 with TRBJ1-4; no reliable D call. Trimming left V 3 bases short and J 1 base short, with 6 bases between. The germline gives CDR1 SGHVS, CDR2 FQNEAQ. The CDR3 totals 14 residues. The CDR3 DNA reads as TGTGCCAGCAGCTTGACTGAAACTAATGAAAAACTGTTTTTT. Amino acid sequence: CASSLTETNEKLFF.

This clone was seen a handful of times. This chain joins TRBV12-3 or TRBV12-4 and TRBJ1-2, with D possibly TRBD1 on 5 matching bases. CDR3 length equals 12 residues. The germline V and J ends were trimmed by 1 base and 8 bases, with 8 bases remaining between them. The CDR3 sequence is CASSLGTYGYTF. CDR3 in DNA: TGTGCCAGCAGTTTAGGGACATACGGCTACACCTTC.

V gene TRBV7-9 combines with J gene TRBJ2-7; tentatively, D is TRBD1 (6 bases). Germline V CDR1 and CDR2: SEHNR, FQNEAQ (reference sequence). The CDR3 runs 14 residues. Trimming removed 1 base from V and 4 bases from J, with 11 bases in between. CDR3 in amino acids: CASSLVPRGYEQYF. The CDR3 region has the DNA TGTGCCAGCAGCTTAGTCCCCAGGGGATACGAGCAGTACTTC.

CDR3 region: CASGSLAGIVNEQFF. CDR3 DNA sequence: TGTGCTAGTGGTTCCCTAGCGGGAATTGTAAACGAGCAGTTCTTC. The V call is TRBV12-5, the J call TRBJ2-1; TRBD2 aligns across 9 bases. V was pared by 4 bases and J by 10 bases, with 11 bases of the junction left unmatched. Per the germline V gene, CDR1 is LGHNT and CDR2 is FRNRAP. This CDR3 comprises 15 residues.

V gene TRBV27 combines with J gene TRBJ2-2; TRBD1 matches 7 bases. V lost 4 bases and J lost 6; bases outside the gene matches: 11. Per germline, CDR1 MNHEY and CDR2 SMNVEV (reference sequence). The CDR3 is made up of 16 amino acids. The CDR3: CASSSPATGKPGELFF. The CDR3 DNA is TGTGCCAGCAGTTCCCCCGCGACAGGGAAACCCGGGGAGCTGTTTTTT.

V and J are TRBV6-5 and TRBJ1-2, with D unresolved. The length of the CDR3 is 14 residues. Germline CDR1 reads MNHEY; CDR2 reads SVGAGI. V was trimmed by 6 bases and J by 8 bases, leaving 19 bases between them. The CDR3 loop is CASRSGSKLRGYTF. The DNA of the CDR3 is TGTGCCAGCAGGTCCGGGTCTAAACTTCGGGGCTACACCTTC.

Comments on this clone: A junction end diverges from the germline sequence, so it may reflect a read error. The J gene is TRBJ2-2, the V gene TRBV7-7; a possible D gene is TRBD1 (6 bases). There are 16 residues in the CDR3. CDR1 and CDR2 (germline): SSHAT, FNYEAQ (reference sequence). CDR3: CASSLEPGHYTGELFF. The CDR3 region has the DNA TGTGCTAGCAGCTTAGAACCGGGACACTACACCGGGGAGCTGTTTTTT. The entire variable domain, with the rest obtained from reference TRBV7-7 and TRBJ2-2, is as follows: GAGVSQSPRYKVTKRGQDVTLRCDPISSHATLYWYQQALGQGPEFLTYFNYEAQPDKSGLPSDRFSAERPEGSISTLTIQRTEQRDSAMYRCASSLEPGHYTGELFFGEGSRLTVL.

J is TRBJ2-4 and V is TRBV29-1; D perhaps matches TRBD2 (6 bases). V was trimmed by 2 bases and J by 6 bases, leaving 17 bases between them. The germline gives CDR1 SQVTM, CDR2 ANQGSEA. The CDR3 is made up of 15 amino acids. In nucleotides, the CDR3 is TGCAGCGTTGAAACGGGAGCCAGTATGAGAAACATTCAGTACTTC. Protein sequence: CSVETGASMRNIQYF. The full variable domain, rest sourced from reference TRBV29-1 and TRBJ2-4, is SAVISQKPSRDICQRGTSLTIQCQVDSQVTMMFWYRQQPGQSLTLIATANQGSEATYESGFVIDKFPISRPNLTFSTLTVSNMSPEDSSIYLCSVETGASMRNIQYFGAGTRLSVL.